These 29 T cell receptor beta chains originate from one sample sequenced in a study of CD8+CD57+ T cells in acquired aplastic anemia. TCR beta VDJ and CDR3 profiling used genomic DNA as template. TCRdb reanalysed the reads using MiXCR and keeps one entry per CDR3 protein. The sample shows about 150,000 distinct CDR3 sequences, about 50% of them seen only once. Before being chosen for sequencing, patients had shown CD8+CD57+ cell expansion by flow cytometry. Sequencing was done on a sample of sorted CD4+, CD8+, or CD8+CD57+ T cells (not recorded which) from PBMCs. The receptor set was obtained from a human donor with aplastic anemia.

In this sample, this clonotype turned up many times. The J gene is TRBJ2-7, the V gene TRBV9; D is perhaps TRBD1 (5 bases). The CDR3 has 13 amino acids. Trimming took 3 bases from V and 0 from J, leaving 7 bases between them. Germline V CDR1 and CDR2: SGDLS, YYNGEE. CDR3 in DNA: TGTGCCAGCAGCGGACAGAGCTCCTACGAGCAGTACTTC. It is translated as CASSGQSSYEQYF.

This clonotype has a count of ten or more. V and J are TRBV19 and TRBJ2-7; a possible D gene is TRBD1 (5 bases). Germline CDR1 and CDR2: LNHDA and SQIVND (reference sequence). The V end lost 3 bases, the J end lost 2 bases, and 8 bases lay between the germline ends. The CDR3 is made up of 13 amino acids. The CDR3: CASSMSGTYEQYF. CDR3 bases: TGTGCCAGTAGTATGTCAGGGACCTACGAGCAGTACTTC.

This clonotype was seen at least ten times. The rearrangement joins TRBV25-1 to TRBJ2-1; D is ambiguous. There are 13 residues in the CDR3. Between the trimmed V and J ends, which lost 6 bases and 8 bases, there was a span of 14 bases. Germline-derived CDR1 and CDR2 are MGHDK and SYGVNS. CDR3 protein: CASSAAASDEQFF. The CDR3 DNA is TGTGCCAGCAGCGCGGCCGCGAGCGATGAGCAGTTCTTC. The full variable domain, its missing parts supplied by reference TRBV25-1 and TRBJ2-1, is EADIYQTPRYLVIGTGKKITLECSQTMGHDKMYWYQQDPGMELHLIHYSYGVNSTEKGDLSSESTVSRIRTEHFPLTLESARPSHTSQYLCASSAAASDEQFFGPGTRLTVL.

In its sample, this clonotype was seen many times. The chain recombines TRBV19 with TRBJ2-1; D unclear. Per the germline V gene, CDR1 is LNHDA and CDR2 is SQIVND (reference sequence). The CDR3 is made up of 18 amino acids. Trimming removed 3 bases from V and 1 base from J, with 19 bases in between. The CDR3 coding sequence is TGTGCCAGTAGTATTATGAGTCGAGGTGTAGGTTCCTACAATGAGCAGTTCTTC. Translating it yields CASSIMSRGVGSYNEQFF.

This clonotype was recorded many times. The rearrangement joins TRBV2 to TRBJ1-2; D is unclear. Germline-derived CDR1 and CDR2 are SNHLY and FYNNEI. The length of the CDR3 is 13 residues. Trimming cost V 8 bases and J 3 bases, with 13 bases left between them. CDR3 DNA: TGTGCCAGCGGCCTGTTTGCTGACTATGGCTACACCTTC. Protein sequence: CASGLFADYGYTF. The variable domain in full, with the rest retrieved from reference TRBV2 and TRBJ1-2, is EPEVTQTPSHQVTQMGQEVILRCVPISNHLYFYWYRQILGQKVEFLVSFYNNEISEKSEIFDDQFSVERPDGSNFTLKIRSTKLEDSAMYFCASGLFADYGYTFGSGTRLTVV.

On this clonotype: One end of the junction fails to match germline, which may point to a read error. The gene calls are TRBV9 and TRBJ2-7, with TRBD1 matching 12 bases. CDR1 is SGDLS, CDR2 YYNGEE, per germline. The CDR3 contains 19 residues. The chain's CDR3 is CASSVGGRGTGGRYNEQFF. CDR3 nucleotides: TGTGCCAGCAGCGTAGGAGGCAGAGGGACAGGGGGCCGCTACAATGAGCAGTTCTTT.

The chain recombines TRBV10-3 with TRBJ1-5; TRBD1 agrees at 9 bases. Germline V gene data show CDR1 as ENHRY and CDR2 as SYGVKD. The CDR3 loop spans 13 amino acids. The J segment lost 14 bases and the V segment lost 7 bases, leaving 12 bases of the junction unmatched. The CDR3 loop reads CAINLTGGRNEHF. DNA for the CDR3: TGTGCCATCAACTTGACAGGGGGGAGGAACGAGCATTTT.

This clonotype was seen ten or more times. V usage is TRBV20-1 and J usage is TRBJ2-5, with D perhaps TRBD1 (9 bases). V shed 3 bases and J shed 1 base, with 33 bases lying between them. Germline V lookup: CDR1 DFQATT, CDR2 SNEGSKA (reference sequence). This CDR3 is built from 21 residues. CDR3 nucleotide sequence: TGCAGTGCTAGTCCCGGGACAGGGTACGTTGCGGGAGGTTCAGGCCAAGAGACCCAGTACTTC. It yields the protein CSASPGTGYVAGGSGQETQYF.

This clonotype was seen many times. V usage is TRBV20-1 and J usage is TRBJ2-3, with a tentative D call TRBD1 (6 bases). The V end was cut by 0 bases, the J end by 4 bases, with 14 bases between. The CDR3 loop spans 15 amino acids. CDR1 is DFQATT, CDR2 SNEGSKA, per germline (reference sequence). The CDR3 DNA reads as TGCAGTGCTAGAGATCAGGGGCTAGGACCAGATACGCAGTATTTT. Its translation is CSARDQGLGPDTQYF.

This chain uses TRBV7-8 with TRBJ1-5; TRBD1 matches at 8 bases. The CDR3 runs 15 residues. CDR1 and CDR2 from the germline V gene are SGHVS and FQNEAQ. Trimming at V came to 5 bases and at J to 9 bases, leaving 12 bases not matched to a gene. The CDR3 reads CASSETGAAIRPQHF. CDR3 in DNA: TGTGCCAGCAGCGAGACAGGGGCCGCAATTAGGCCCCAGCATTTT.

This clonotype came up many times. The CDR3 loop reads CAWSGGNQPQHF. DNA for the CDR3: TGTGCCTGGAGTGGAGGGAATCAGCCCCAGCATTTT. V and J are TRBV30 and TRBJ1-5; no definite D call. Germline V gives CDR1 GTSNPN, CDR2 SVGIG (reference sequence). The CDR3 runs to 12 residues. Trimming shortened V by 1 base and J by 4 bases, and 5 bases separated the two germline ends.

About this clonotype: A clone one base away is much larger, so this may be a read error. The chain combines TRBV11-1 with TRBJ2-7, with 7 bases matching TRBD1. Germline V CDR1 and CDR2: SGHAT, FQDESV (reference sequence). The CDR3 runs to 14 residues. CDR3 nucleotides: TGTGCCAGCAGCGCATCAGGGGGTCCCTACGGGCAGTACTTC. It translates to CASSASGGPYGQYF.

In this sample, this clonotype turned up many times. DNA of the CDR3: TGTGCCAGCAGTTCGATCCGGGACTTAAGATACTACGAGCAGTACTTC. Translating gives CASSSIRDLRYYEQYF. The chain couples TRBV27 to TRBJ2-7, with a possible D match to TRBD2 (6 bases). Germline lookup yields CDR1 MNHEY and CDR2 SMNVEV (reference sequence). With 4 bases removed from V and 3 bases from J, the gap between germline ends came to 19 bases. CDR3 length: 16 amino acids.

In its sample, this clonotype was seen many times. The CDR3 DNA is TGTGCCAGCAAGTACGGGACTAAGCAGTTCTTC. Translation: CASKYGTKQFF. This sequence joins TRBV12-3 or TRBV12-4 and TRBJ2-1, with 7 bases lining up with TRBD2. Trimming removed 7 bases from V and 11 bases from J; junction bases left unmatched: 5. CDR3 length equals 11 residues.

In this sample, this clonotype turned up many times. This chain joins TRBV7-6 and TRBJ2-7; 9 nucleotides line up with TRBD2. The CDR3 is 15 amino acids. Germline CDR1 SGHVS, CDR2 FNYEAQ. The V and J ends lost 5 bases and 2 bases, in that order; junction bases with no gene match: 7. The CDR3: CASSPGLAGAYEQYF. DNA of the CDR3: TGTGCCAGCAGCCCCGGTTTAGCGGGAGCCTACGAGCAGTACTTC. Looking up the rest from reference TRBV7-6 and TRBJ2-7 gives the full variable domain: GAGVSQSPRYKVTKRGQDVALRCDPISGHVSLYWYRQALGQGPEFLTYFNYEAQQDKSGLPNDRFSAERPEGSISTLTIQRTEQRDSAMYRCASSPGLAGAYEQYFGPGTRLTVT.

V gene TRBV24-1 combines with J gene TRBJ2-5; 12 nucleotides line up with TRBD1. Germline V lookup: CDR1 KGHDR, CDR2 SFDVKD. The ends lost 7 bases at V and 1 base at J; junction bases unmatched: 3. The CDR3 length is 15 residues. CDR3 in amino acids: CATRGTGGFQETQYF. CDR3 coding DNA: TGTGCCACCAGGGGGACAGGGGGCTTCCAAGAGACCCAGTACTTC.

The V and J genes are TRBV9 and TRBJ2-3; maybe TRBD1 (6 bases). Germline V lookup: CDR1 SGDLS, CDR2 YYNGEE. V lost 3 bases, J lost 7 bases, and 18 bases lay in between. CDR3 length equals 15 residues. CDR3 sequence (DNA): TGTGCCAGCAGCGCCGAAGACCAGGGGTATAATACGCAGTATTTT. Its translation is CASSAEDQGYNTQYF.

CDR3 DNA sequence: TGTGCCAGCAGGAGCGGGAGTGGTAACACCGGGGAGCTGTTTTTT. Protein product: CASRSGSGNTGELFF. The chain combines TRBV2 with TRBJ2-2, with 8 bases aligning to TRBD2. Trimming took 6 bases from V and 2 from J; bases not matched to a gene: 5. This CDR3 has 15 residues. The V gene's germline CDR1 is SNHLY and CDR2 FYNNEI.

This sequence joins TRBV7-9 and TRBJ1-2, with D hard to call. The CDR3 runs to 13 residues. Trimming removed 4 bases at V and 4 bases at J, with 10 bases between. The germline V gene encodes CDR1 SEHNR and CDR2 FQNEAQ (reference sequence). The CDR3: CASSSHNLYGYTF. CDR3 DNA sequence: TGTGCCAGCAGCTCCCACAACCTCTATGGCTACACCTTC.

The chain uses TRBV9 and TRBJ1-5, with D maybe TRBD1 (6 bases). The CDR3 consists of 14 residues. CDR1 SGDLS and CDR2 YYNGEE come from the germline V gene. The ends were cut back, 3 bases at V and 1 base at J, with 8 bases in the middle. CDR3 sequence (DNA): TGTGCCAGCAGCGGGGGGGCAAGCAATCAGCCCCAGCATTTT. It encodes CASSGGASNQPQHF.

The V and J genes are TRBV5-5 and TRBJ1-1, with a tentative D call TRBD1 (5 bases). The CDR3 consists of 12 residues. Germline V gene sequence: CDR1 SGHKS, CDR2 YYEKEE (reference sequence). Trimming pared 1 base from V and 7 bases from J, leaving 8 bases between. The chain's CDR3 is CASSLWDVEAFF. The CDR3 nucleotides are TGTGCCAGCAGCTTGTGGGACGTTGAAGCTTTCTTT. The full variable domain, completed using reference TRBV5-5 and TRBJ1-1, is DAGVTQSPTHLIKTRGQQVTLRCSPISGHKSVSWYQQVLGQGPQFIFQYYEKEERGRGNFPDRFSARQFPNYSSELNVNALLLGDSALYLCASSLWDVEAFFGQGTRLTVV.

The chain links TRBV19 to TRBJ2-2, with D unresolved. CDR1 is LNHDA and CDR2 is SQIVND in the germline V gene (reference sequence). The CDR3 loop spans 9 amino acids. Trimming took 10 bases from V and 9 from J, leaving 6 bases between them. The CDR3 is CATTRELFF. The DNA for the CDR3 is TGTGCCACCACACGGGAGCTGTTTTTT. Using reference TRBV19 and TRBJ2-2 for the parts outside the CDR3, the full variable domain is DGGITQSPKYLFRKEGQNVTLSCEQNLNHDAMYWYRQDPGQGLRLIYYSQIVNDFQKGDIAEGYSVSREKKESFPLTVTSAQKNPTAFYLCATTRELFFGEGSRLTVL.

The V call is TRBV19, the J call TRBJ1-2; the D gene is possibly TRBD1 (6 bases). Per germline, CDR1 LNHDA and CDR2 SQIVND (reference sequence). The CDR3 runs 15 residues. V lost 7 bases to trimming and J lost 4 bases, with 19 bases between them. The CDR3 sequence is CASNVGAAYFYGYTF. The CDR3 nucleotides read TGTGCCAGTAATGTGGGGGCCGCGTACTTCTATGGCTACACCTTC.

This clonotype was observed at least ten times. This chain uses TRBV7-8 with TRBJ1-5; unclear D gene. V was clipped by 1 base and J by 6 bases, with 10 bases between them. The CDR3 has 14 residues. Germline CDR1 is SGHVS and CDR2 is FQNEAQ. This CDR3 is CASSLVGLGQPQHF. The CDR3 DNA sequence: TGTGCCAGCAGCTTAGTAGGCCTGGGTCAGCCCCAGCATTTT.

This clonotype was seen many times. In nucleotides, the CDR3 is TGTGCCATCAGTGACGAAAATGAGCAGTTCTTC. Translated: CAISDENEQFF. V is TRBV10-3 and J is TRBJ2-1; D is uncertain. Trimming pared 3 bases from V and 7 bases from J, leaving 4 bases between. The CDR3 spans 11 residues. Germline-derived CDR1 and CDR2 are ENHRY and SYGVKD.

The V gene is TRBV7-3, the J gene TRBJ2-7; 7 nucleotides agree with TRBD1. This CDR3 has 14 residues. Per the germline V gene, CDR1 is SGHTA and CDR2 is FQGTGA. J gave up 3 bases and V 3 bases, and 5 bases lay outside the gene matches. The DNA of the CDR3 is TGTGCCAGCAGCTTGCTGGGACAGAGCTACGAGCAGTACTTC. Protein product: CASSLLGQSYEQYF.

This clonotype was seen repeatedly, ten times or more. This sequence joins TRBV5-1 and TRBJ2-7; TRBD1 agrees at 7 bases. The J segment lost 2 bases and the V segment lost 4 bases, leaving 3 bases of the junction unmatched. The CDR3 extends over 13 amino acids. Looked up from germline, CDR1 is SGHRS and CDR2 is YFSETQ. The CDR3 DNA sequence: TGCGCCAGCAGCCGACAGGGCGCCTACGAGCAGTACTTC. Its translation is CASSRQGAYEQYF.

The chain couples TRBV10-1 to TRBJ2-7, with D tentatively TRBD1 (5 bases). The CDR3 covers 13 residues. The germline V gene encodes CDR1 WNHNN and CDR2 SYGVQD (reference sequence). Deletions cut 3 bases from V and 3 bases from J, with 9 bases between. CDR3 DNA: TGCGCCAGCAGTGAAGGGGTCGTCTACGAGCAGTACTTC. Its protein product is CASSEGVVYEQYF.

The chain recombines TRBV5-1 with TRBJ2-7, with TRBD2 matching 7 bases. Germline V CDR1 and CDR2: SGHRS, YFSETQ. The CDR3 covers 13 residues. The V segment lost 4 bases and the J segment 2 bases; nucleotides outside the gene matches: 3. The CDR3 DNA reads TGCGCCAGCAGCCCTAGCGGAACCTACGAGCAGTACTTC. The encoded protein is CASSPSGTYEQYF.